The 30 T cell receptor beta chains below all came from one sample that was sequenced in a study of cytotoxic CD8 clonotypes in ibrutinib-treated CLL. The method was immunoSEQ multiplex PCR; TCRdb's version includes in-frame clones alone and lacks a portion of them. The sample holds some 100,000 clones, under 70% seen once. The material was PBMCs, obtained after 24 months of ibrutinib treatment. Source of these receptors: a human donor with chronic lymphocytic leukemia.

This sequence joins TRBV30 and TRBJ1-6; a weak D match, TRBD1 (6 bases). The germline CDR1 and CDR2 sequences are GTSNPN and SVGIG (reference sequence). The CDR3 is 16 amino acids. V dropped 3 bases and J dropped 0 bases, with 12 bases sitting between them. The CDR3 is CAWSLDRASYNSPLHF. CDR3 coding DNA: TGTGCCTGGAGCTTGGACAGAGCCTCCTATAATTCACCCCTCCACTTT.

The chain uses TRBV7-8 and TRBJ1-2; no clear D. CDR3 length: 14 amino acids. The V end lost 1 base, the J end lost 3 bases, and 9 bases lay between the germline ends. From germline, CDR1 is SGHVS and CDR2 FQNEAQ. The CDR3 sequence is CASSLGGFHYGYTF. The CDR3 nucleotides are TGTGCCAGCAGCTTAGGAGGTTTCCACTATGGCTACACCTTC.

The rearrangement uses TRBV9 and TRBJ2-6, with TRBD1 as a possible D gene (5 bases). CDR3 length: 17 residues. V was cut by 4 bases and J by 0 bases, with 14 bases left in between. Germline V gives CDR1 SGDLS, CDR2 YYNGEE. This CDR3 reads CASSPQVYLSGANVLTF. DNA for the CDR3: TGTGCCAGCAGCCCACAGGTTTACCTCTCTGGGGCCAACGTCCTGACTTTC.

The chain has TRBV2 and TRBJ1-2, with 8 bases lining up with TRBD1. The germline CDR1 and CDR2 sequences are SNHLY and FYNNEI. Trimming took 3 bases from V and 6 from J; bases not matched to a gene: 3. The CDR3 has 13 residues. The CDR3: CASSDVQGDGYTF. CDR3 nucleotide sequence: TGTGCCAGCAGTGATGTACAGGGGGATGGCTACACCTTC. Full variable domain (outside the CDR3, taken from reference TRBV2 and TRBJ1-2): EPEVTQTPSHQVTQMGQEVILRCVPISNHLYFYWYRQILGQKVEFLVSFYNNEISEKSEIFDDQFSVERPDGSNFTLKIRSTKLEDSAMYFCASSDVQGDGYTFGSGTRLTVV.

This clone was counted only a few times. The V call is TRBV6-6, the J call TRBJ2-1; D is ambiguous. Germline V gives CDR1 MNHNY, CDR2 SVGAGI (reference sequence). The CDR3 consists of 11 residues. Trimming stripped 6 bases from V and 6 bases from J, with 6 bases between. CDR3 loop: CASSGLNEQFF. For the CDR3, the DNA is TGTGCCAGCAGCGGCCTCAATGAGCAGTTCTTC.

The chain uses TRBV7-9 and TRBJ1-2, with TRBD1 matching over 8 bases. Germline CDR1 is SEHNR and CDR2 is FQNEAQ (reference sequence). The CDR3 is made up of 18 amino acids. The V gene end was trimmed by 1 base and the J gene end by 2 bases; junction bases not matched to a gene: 12. CDR3 amino acids: CASSLGRDRPGSNYGYTF. In nucleotides, the CDR3 is TGTGCCAGCAGCTTAGGAAGGGACAGGCCGGGGTCCAACTATGGCTACACCTTC.

The chain links TRBV21-1 to TRBJ1-1; the table's D gene call, TRBD1, was not cross checked with the DNA. TRBV21-1 is annotated as a pseudogene. The CDR3 extends over 16 amino acids. This CDR3 is CASSKGRSRGHTEAFF. As DNA, the CDR3 is TGTGCCAGCAGCAAAGGGAGATCCAGGGGACACACTGAAGCTTTCTTT.

This clone was found once. This chain connects TRBV2 to TRBJ1-1; TRBD1 agrees at 7 bases. This CDR3 has 14 amino acids. Germline V lookup: CDR1 SNHLY, CDR2 FYNNEI. V shed 6 bases, J shed 0 bases, and the junction held 4 bases outside the gene matches. DNA of the CDR3: TGTGCCAGCAGACGACAGGGCGTGAACACTGAAGCTTTCTTT. Amino acid sequence: CASRRQGVNTEAFF.

The chain couples TRBV5-1 to TRBJ2-7, with a weak D call TRBD1 (6 bases). Germline lookup yields CDR1 SGHRS and CDR2 YFSETQ. The CDR3 is made up of 14 amino acids. The V and J ends lost 3 bases and 7 bases respectively, with 17 bases between them. The CDR3 nucleotides read TGCGCCAGCAGCTCACAGGGTTCCGGGACGGAGCAGTACTTC. Translated: CASSSQGSGTEQYF.

There are a few counts of this clone. This chain uses TRBV7-6 with TRBJ2-3; TRBD1 is a possible D gene (6 bases). This CDR3 has 13 residues. Germline assignment: CDR1 SGHVS and CDR2 FNYEAQ. Trimming cost V 3 bases and J 5 bases, with 9 bases left between them. The CDR3 region is CASSFPGVDTQYF. DNA of the CDR3: TGTGCCAGCAGCTTCCCAGGGGTAGATACGCAGTATTTT.

The CDR3 region has the DNA TGCGCCAGCAGCTCAACTCCGGGACAGGGTATATTCGGTGGAAACACCATATATTTT. Translated: CASSSTPGQGIFGGNTIYF. The V and J genes are TRBV5-1 and TRBJ1-3; 9 bases are shared with TRBD1. The CDR3 runs 19 residues. The V gene's germline CDR1 is SGHRS and CDR2 YFSETQ. J lost 3 bases, V lost 3 bases, and 16 bases had no gene match.

J is TRBJ1-1 and V is TRBV18, with D unresolved. Germline CDR1 KGHSH, CDR2 LQKENI. This CDR3 has 15 amino acids. The V end was cut by 2 bases, the J end by 5 bases, with 15 bases between. The CDR3 loop is CASSPTEGGGTEAFF. The CDR3 DNA follows: TGTGCCAGCTCACCAACAGAGGGAGGAGGGACTGAAGCTTTCTTT.

CDR3 region: CACTIQATNEKLFF. CDR3 DNA: TGTGCCTGCACTATACAGGCCACTAATGAAAAACTGTTTTTT. The V call is TRBV30, the J call TRBJ1-4, with D maybe TRBD1 (5 bases). The CDR3 spans 14 residues. Germline assignment: CDR1 GTSNPN and CDR2 SVGIG (reference sequence). V was shortened by 6 bases and J by 2 bases, with 13 bases between the two germline ends.

This chain connects TRBV7-2 to TRBJ1-1; the D is unclear. Per germline, CDR1 SGHTA and CDR2 FQGNSA. This CDR3 contains 14 residues. V was clipped by 3 bases and J by 0 bases, with 8 bases between them. The CDR3 spells CASSLSSLNTEAFF. The CDR3 DNA reads as TGTGCCAGCAGCTTGTCCTCCTTGAACACTGAAGCTTTCTTT.

This chain uses TRBV28 with TRBJ2-7, with D unresolved. The germline CDR1 and CDR2 sequences are MDHEN and SYDVKM. This CDR3 spans 10 amino acids. V lost 8 bases to trimming and J lost 5 bases, with 7 bases between them. The CDR3 reads CASGFDEQYF. DNA for the CDR3: TGTGCCAGCGGGTTCGACGAGCAGTACTTC.

This chain joins TRBV7-3 and TRBJ2-7; D is tentatively TRBD1 or TRBD2 (5 bases each). The V end lost 5 bases, the J end lost 11 bases, and 19 bases lay between the germline ends. The CDR3 has 13 residues. Germline V CDR1 and CDR2: SGHTA, FQGTGA. The CDR3 spells CASSPNPEGNKYF. The CDR3 DNA follows: TGTGCCAGCAGCCCCAACCCTGAGGGGAATAAGTACTTC.

This clone appeared once. The chain is built from TRBV19 and TRBJ2-7, with D perhaps TRBD2 (6 bases). This CDR3 region has 12 residues. Trimming took 3 bases from V and 6 from J, leaving 9 bases between them. The germline V gene has CDR1 LNHDA and CDR2 SQIVND (reference sequence). CDR3 sequence (DNA): TGTGCCAGTAGTATGGCGGGGTCCGAGCAGTACTTC. Encoded protein: CASSMAGSEQYF. Looking up the rest from reference TRBV19 and TRBJ2-7 gives the full variable domain: DGGITQSPKYLFRKEGQNVTLSCEQNLNHDAMYWYRQDPGQGLRLIYYSQIVNDFQKGDIAEGYSVSREKKESFPLTVTSAQKNPTAFYLCASSMAGSEQYFGPGTRLTVT.

The rearrangement links TRBV7-9 to TRBJ2-7; D might be TRBD2 (6 bases). The ends were cut back, 10 bases at V and 2 bases at J, with 15 bases in the middle. Germline CDR1 reads SEHNR; CDR2 reads FQNEAQ (reference sequence). The CDR3 has 13 amino acids. The CDR3, as DNA: TGTGCCATAATCGGGGGTCTCGCCTACGAGCAGTACTTC. It codes for CAIIGGLAYEQYF.

This clone was picked up a small number of times. The chain couples TRBV5-4 to TRBJ1-6; 7 bases agree with TRBD1. The CDR3 consists of 13 residues. Germline V gene data show CDR1 as SGHNT and CDR2 as YYREEE (reference sequence). Losses at the gene ends were 4 bases for V and 9 bases for J; bases not matched to a gene: 4. The CDR3 is CASSLGTVSPLHF. In nucleotides, the CDR3 is TGTGCCAGCAGCCTGGGGACAGTTTCACCCCTCCACTTT.

The CDR3 nucleotides are TGTGCCAGCTCACCAAGTCGGGGGTACAATGAGCAGTTCTTC. This gives the protein CASSPSRGYNEQFF. The chain recombines TRBV18 with TRBJ2-1; possible D gene TRBD2, 6 bases. Germline V gene sequence: CDR1 KGHSH, CDR2 LQKENI. Trimming removed 2 bases at V and 4 bases at J, with 9 bases between. The CDR3 is 14 residues long.

CDR3 amino acids: CSVEGWADGNTEAFF. CDR3 in DNA: TGCAGCGTTGAAGGGTGGGCAGACGGAAACACTGAAGCTTTCTTT. The chain employs TRBV29-1 and TRBJ1-1; D gene uncertain. Trimming removed 1 base from V and 2 bases from J, with 14 bases in between. The germline CDR1 and CDR2 sequences are SQVTM and ANQGSEA. The CDR3 extends over 15 amino acids. Filled out from reference TRBV29-1 and TRBJ1-1, the complete variable domain reads SAVISQKPSRDICQRGTSLTIQCQVDSQVTMMFWYRQQPGQSLTLIATANQGSEATYESGFVIDKFPISRPNLTFSTLTVSNMSPEDSSIYLCSVEGWADGNTEAFFGQGTRLTVV.

This clone turned up a few times. The junction and the germline gene differ at one end; a read error may be behind it. The genes are TRBV5-1 and TRBJ2-7, with D perhaps TRBD1 or TRBD2 (8 bases each). This CDR3 is built from 17 residues. The V gene's germline CDR1 is SGHRS and CDR2 YFSETQ. CDR3 sequence (DNA): TGCGCCAGCACCTTGACAGGGGCGAGCGGGGGTTCCTACGAGCAGTACTTC. Amino acids: CASTLTGASGGSYEQYF.

The V gene is TRBV6-5, the J gene TRBJ1-6; D ambiguous. The V end lost 6 bases, the J end lost 0 bases, and 9 bases lay between the germline ends. The germline CDR1 and CDR2 sequences are MNHEY and SVGAGI. The CDR3 totals 15 residues. CDR3 amino acids: CASRRGGSYNSPLHF. CDR3 DNA sequence: TGTGCCAGCAGGCGTGGAGGCTCCTATAATTCACCCCTCCACTTT.

The J gene is TRBJ2-7, the V gene TRBV6-5; 7 bases align to TRBD1. The CDR3 is 15 amino acids. Germline V lookup: CDR1 MNHEY, CDR2 SVGAGI. Trimming at V came to 6 bases and at J to 5 bases, leaving 13 bases not matched to a gene. DNA for the CDR3: TGTGCCAGCAGCCCCGACAGGGCAGTCTACAACGAGCAGTACTTC. Protein product: CASSPDRAVYNEQYF.

This clone was detected only a few times. The chain links TRBV25-1 to TRBJ1-1, with D tentatively TRBD1 (5 bases). V was pared by 1 base and J by 4 bases, with 7 bases between. Looked up from germline, CDR1 is MGHDK and CDR2 is SYGVNS. This CDR3 has 13 amino acids. In DNA form, the CDR3 reads TGTGCCAGCAGTGAATTTGGGGGCACTGAAGCTTTCTTT. It codes for CASSEFGGTEAFF.

This chain links TRBV29-1 with TRBJ1-5; tentative D call: TRBD1 (5 bases). Germline CDR1 reads SQVTM; CDR2 reads ANQGSEA. V dropped 5 bases and J dropped 9 bases, with 14 bases sitting between them. This CDR3 has 12 residues. Here the CDR3 DNA reads TGCAGCGTTAGGGACGGCGGGGGGCCCCAGCATTTT. Amino acids: CSVRDGGGPQHF.

This sequence joins TRBV18 and TRBJ2-4; D unclear. Trimming removed 4 bases from V and 2 bases from J, with 6 bases in between. Looked up from germline, CDR1 is KGHSH and CDR2 is LQKENI. The CDR3 runs to 13 residues. For the CDR3, the DNA is TGTGCCAGCTCACTAGCTCCCAAAAACATTCAGTACTTC. Translation gives CASSLAPKNIQYF. The whole variable domain, remainder taken from reference TRBV18 and TRBJ2-4, is NAGVMQNPRHLVRRRGQEARLRCSPMKGHSHVYWYRQLPEEGLKFMVYLQKENIIDESGMPKERFSAEFPKEGPSILRIQQVVRGDSAAYFCASSLAPKNIQYFGAGTRLSVL.

The chain carries TRBV6-5 and TRBJ2-7; D is ambiguous. The germline V gene encodes CDR1 MNHEY and CDR2 SVGAGI. Trimming removed 2 bases from V and 2 bases from J, with 10 bases in between. The CDR3 totals 14 residues. The CDR3 nucleotides are TGTGCCAGCAGTTACCCAGATTCCACCTACGAGCAGTACTTC. Amino acid sequence: CASSYPDSTYEQYF.

The genes are TRBV6-1 and TRBJ2-3; D is ambiguous. Germline CDR1 is MNHNS and CDR2 is SASEGT. The V end was cut by 11 bases, the J end by 0 bases, with 15 bases between. The CDR3 has 14 residues. The chain's CDR3 is CACPIAASTDTQYF. The CDR3 DNA is TGTGCCTGCCCGATTGCGGCTAGCACAGATACGCAGTATTTT.

The rearrangement links TRBV5-4 to TRBJ2-7; 9 nucleotides line up with TRBD2. Losses at the gene ends were 2 bases for V and 1 base for J; bases not matched to a gene: 4. This CDR3 is 15 amino acids long. Germline loops: CDR1 SGHNT, CDR2 YYREEE (reference sequence). CDR3 DNA: TGTGCCAGCAGCTTAGCGGGGGGCCAATCCTACGAGCAGTACTTC. It translates to CASSLAGGQSYEQYF.